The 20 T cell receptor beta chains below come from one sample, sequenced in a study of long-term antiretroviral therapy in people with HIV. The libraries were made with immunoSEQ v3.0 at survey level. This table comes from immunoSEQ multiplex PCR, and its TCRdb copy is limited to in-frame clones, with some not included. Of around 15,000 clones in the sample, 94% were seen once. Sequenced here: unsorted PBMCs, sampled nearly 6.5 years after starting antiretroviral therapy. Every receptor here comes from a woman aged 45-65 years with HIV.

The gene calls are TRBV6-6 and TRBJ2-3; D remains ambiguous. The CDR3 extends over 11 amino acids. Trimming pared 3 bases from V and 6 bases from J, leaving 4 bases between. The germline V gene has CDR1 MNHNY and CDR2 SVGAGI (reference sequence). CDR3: CASSYDDTQYF. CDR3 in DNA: TGTGCCAGCAGTTATGACGATACGCAGTATTTT.

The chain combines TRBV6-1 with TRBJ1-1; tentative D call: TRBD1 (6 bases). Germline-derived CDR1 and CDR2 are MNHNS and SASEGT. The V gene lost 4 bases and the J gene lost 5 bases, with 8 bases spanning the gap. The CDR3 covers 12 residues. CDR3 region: CASSVQGTEAFF. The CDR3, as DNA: TGTGCCAGCAGTGTCCAGGGGACTGAAGCTTTCTTT.

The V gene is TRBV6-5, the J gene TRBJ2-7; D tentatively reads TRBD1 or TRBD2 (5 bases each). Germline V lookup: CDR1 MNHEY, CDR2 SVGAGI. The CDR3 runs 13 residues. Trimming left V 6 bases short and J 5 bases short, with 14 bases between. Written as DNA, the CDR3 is TGTGCCAGCAGCATGGGGGTCCGGGACGAGCAGTACTTC. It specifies CASSMGVRDEQYF.

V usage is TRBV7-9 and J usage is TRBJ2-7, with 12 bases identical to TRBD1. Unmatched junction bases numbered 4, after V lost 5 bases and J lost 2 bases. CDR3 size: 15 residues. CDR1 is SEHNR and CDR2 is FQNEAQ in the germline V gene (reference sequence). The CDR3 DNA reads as TGTGCCAGCAGCCGGGGACAGGGGGCAACCTACGAGCAGTACTTC. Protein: CASSRGQGATYEQYF.

The CDR3 region is CASSFRQGYSSTEAFF. The CDR3 nucleotides read TGCGCCAGCAGCTTTAGGCAGGGGTATAGTAGCACTGAAGCTTTCTTT. The V gene is TRBV5-1, the J gene TRBJ1-1, with D tentatively TRBD1 (6 bases). Trimming took 2 bases from V and 4 from J, leaving 18 bases between them. This CDR3 is 16 amino acids long. Germline-derived CDR1 and CDR2 are SGHRS and YFSETQ.

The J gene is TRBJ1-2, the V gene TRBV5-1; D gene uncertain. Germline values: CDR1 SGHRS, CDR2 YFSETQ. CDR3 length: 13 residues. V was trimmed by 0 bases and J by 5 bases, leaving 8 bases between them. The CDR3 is CASSLESGYGYTF. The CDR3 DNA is TGCGCCAGCAGCTTGGAGTCCGGATATGGCTACACCTTC.

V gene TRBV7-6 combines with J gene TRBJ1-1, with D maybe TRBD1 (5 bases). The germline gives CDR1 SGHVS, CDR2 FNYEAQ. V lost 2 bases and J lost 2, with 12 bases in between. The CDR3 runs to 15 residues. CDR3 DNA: TGTGCCAGCAGCTTAAACCCGACAGTCAACACTGAAGCTTTCTTT. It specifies CASSLNPTVNTEAFF. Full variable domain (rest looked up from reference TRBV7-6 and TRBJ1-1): GAGVSQSPRYKVTKRGQDVALRCDPISGHVSLYWYRQALGQGPEFLTYFNYEAQQDKSGLPNDRFSAERPEGSISTLTIQRTEQRDSAMYRCASSLNPTVNTEAFFGQGTRLTVV.

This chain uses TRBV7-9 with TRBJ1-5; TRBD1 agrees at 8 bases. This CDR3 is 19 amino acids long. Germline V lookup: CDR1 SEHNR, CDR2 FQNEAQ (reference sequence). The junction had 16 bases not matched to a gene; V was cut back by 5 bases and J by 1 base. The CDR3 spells CASSPHPSDREGSNQPQHF. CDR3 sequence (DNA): TGTGCCAGCAGCCCTCACCCTTCGGACAGGGAAGGGAGCAATCAGCCCCAGCATTTT.

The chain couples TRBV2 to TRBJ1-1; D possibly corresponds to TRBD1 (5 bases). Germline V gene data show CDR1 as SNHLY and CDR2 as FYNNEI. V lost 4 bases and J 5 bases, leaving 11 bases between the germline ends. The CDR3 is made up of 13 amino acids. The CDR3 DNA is TGTGCCAGCAGTGCAGACAGAAAAACTGAAGCTTTCTTT. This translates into CASSADRKTEAFF.

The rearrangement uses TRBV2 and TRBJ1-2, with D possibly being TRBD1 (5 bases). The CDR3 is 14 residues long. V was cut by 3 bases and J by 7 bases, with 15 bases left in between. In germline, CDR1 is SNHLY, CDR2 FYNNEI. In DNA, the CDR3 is TGTGCCAGCAGTGAGGGAACAGGTTTGGGTGGCTACACCTTC. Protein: CASSEGTGLGGYTF.

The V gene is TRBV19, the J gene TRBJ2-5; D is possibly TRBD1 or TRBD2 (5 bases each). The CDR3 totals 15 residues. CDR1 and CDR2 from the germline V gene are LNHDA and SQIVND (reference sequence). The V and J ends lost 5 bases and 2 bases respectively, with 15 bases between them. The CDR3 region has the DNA TGTGCCAGTAGTCCGGGACGTCTAATACAAGAGACCCAGTACTTC. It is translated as CASSPGRLIQETQYF.

In DNA, the CDR3 is TGTGCCAGCAGCCTCTCCGGGACCGAAGAGACCCAGTACTTC. Amino acids: CASSLSGTEETQYF. The chain combines TRBV7-9 with TRBJ2-5; tentatively, D is TRBD1 or TRBD2 (5 bases each). The V gene's germline CDR1 is SEHNR and CDR2 FQNEAQ (reference sequence). The CDR3 runs to 14 residues. Trimming shortened V by 5 bases and J by 3 bases, and 13 bases separated the two germline ends.

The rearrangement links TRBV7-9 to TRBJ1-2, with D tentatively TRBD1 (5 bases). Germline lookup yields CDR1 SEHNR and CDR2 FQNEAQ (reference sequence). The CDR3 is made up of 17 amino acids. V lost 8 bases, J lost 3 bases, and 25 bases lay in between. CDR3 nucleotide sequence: TGTGCCAGCTCTGATTTGGCGGACACCGTAAGGGACTATGGCTACACCTTC. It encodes CASSDLADTVRDYGYTF.

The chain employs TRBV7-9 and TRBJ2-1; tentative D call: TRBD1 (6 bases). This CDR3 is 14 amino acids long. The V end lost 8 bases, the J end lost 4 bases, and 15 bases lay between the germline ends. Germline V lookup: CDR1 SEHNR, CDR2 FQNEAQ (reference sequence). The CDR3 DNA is TGTGCCAGCGGGTTGGACAGTCCGTACAATGAGCAGTTCTTC. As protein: CASGLDSPYNEQFF.

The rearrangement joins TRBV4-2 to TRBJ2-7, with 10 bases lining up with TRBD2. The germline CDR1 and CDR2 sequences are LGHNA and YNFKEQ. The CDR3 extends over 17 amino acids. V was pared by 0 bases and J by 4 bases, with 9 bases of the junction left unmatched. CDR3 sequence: CASSQEMASGRPYEQYF. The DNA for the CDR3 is TGTGCCAGCAGCCAAGAAATGGCTAGCGGGAGACCGTACGAGCAGTACTTC.

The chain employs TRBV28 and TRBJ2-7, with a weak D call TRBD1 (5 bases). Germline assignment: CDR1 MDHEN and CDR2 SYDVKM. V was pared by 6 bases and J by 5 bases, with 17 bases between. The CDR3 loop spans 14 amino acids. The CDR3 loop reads CASRHRNLFDEQYF. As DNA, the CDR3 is TGTGCCAGCAGGCACAGGAATCTTTTCGACGAGCAGTACTTC.

CDR3 coding DNA: TGTGCCAGCAAGAAGCGGGAGGGCCGGGAGACCCAGTACTTC. Translated, it gives CASKKREGRETQYF. The chain recombines TRBV14 with TRBJ2-5; the match to TRBD2 covers 10 bases. This CDR3 has 14 amino acids. V trimming: 7 bases; J trimming: 5 bases; junction bases outside the gene matches: 7. Germline CDR1 reads SGHDN; CDR2 reads FVKESK.

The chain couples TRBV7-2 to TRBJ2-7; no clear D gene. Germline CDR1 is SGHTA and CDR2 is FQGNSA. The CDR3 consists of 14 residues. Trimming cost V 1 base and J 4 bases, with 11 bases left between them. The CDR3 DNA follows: TGTGCCAGCAGCTTAGACTACTCGGAGTACGAGCAGTACTTC. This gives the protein CASSLDYSEYEQYF. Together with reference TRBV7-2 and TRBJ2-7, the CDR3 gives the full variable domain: GAGVSQSPSNKVTEKGKDVELRCDPISGHTALYWYRQSLGQGLEFLIYFQGNSAPDKSGLPSDRFSAERTGGSVSTLTIQRTQQEDSAVYLCASSLDYSEYEQYFGPGTRLTVT.

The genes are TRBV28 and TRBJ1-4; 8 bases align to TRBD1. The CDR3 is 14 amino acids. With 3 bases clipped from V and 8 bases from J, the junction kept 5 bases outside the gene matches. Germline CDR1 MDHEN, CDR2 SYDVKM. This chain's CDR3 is CASSLDRVGEKLFF. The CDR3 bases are TGTGCCAGCAGTTTGGACAGGGTGGGGGAAAAACTGTTTTTT. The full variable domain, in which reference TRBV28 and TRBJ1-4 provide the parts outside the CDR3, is DVKVTQSSRYLVKRTGEKVFLECVQDMDHENMFWYRQDPGLGLRLIYFSYDVKMKEKGDIPEGYSVSREKKERFSLILESASTNQTSMYLCASSLDRVGEKLFFGSGTQLSVL.

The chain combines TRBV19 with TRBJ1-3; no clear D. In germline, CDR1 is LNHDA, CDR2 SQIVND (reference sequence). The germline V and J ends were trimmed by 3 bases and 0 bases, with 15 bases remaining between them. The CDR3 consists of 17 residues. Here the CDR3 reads CASSMALAASSGNTIYF. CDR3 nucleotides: TGTGCCAGTAGTATGGCTTTGGCAGCAAGCTCTGGAAACACCATATATTTT.